This record covers a single T cell receptor (beta chain). This entry is derived from a study of blood T cell repertoires in COVID-19. Study in general: Some COVID-19 samples were acute and others convalescent; all came from the United States, Italy and Spain. T cells, B-cell-depleted T cells, or PBMCs supplied cDNA or gDNA.

TCRdb's copy holds only in-frame clones and misses some; the assay was immunoSEQ multiplex PCR. Here the sample spans over 100,000 clones, over 80% being singletons. This CDR3 comprises 16 residues. The V and J ends lost 4 bases and 4 bases, in that order; junction bases with no gene match: 3. The germline V gene encodes CDR1 LGHDT and CDR2 YNNKEL (reference sequence). This rearrangement joins TRBV3-1 (or the pseudogene TRBV3-2) to TRBJ2-3; 15 nucleotides align to TRBD2. The sequence derives from a woman in her seventies with acute or convalescent COVID-19. Sequenced: peripheral blood. The CDR3 DNA reads TGTGCCAGCAGCCGGACTAGCGGGGGGGTTGCAGATACGCAGTATTTT. Translated, it gives CASSRTSGGVADTQYF.